This section outlines one TCR beta chain sequence together with its context. Its specificity is unknown. Attachment of unique molecular identifiers to individual cDNA molecules was performed. TCRdb reprocessed the 5' RACE reads with MiXCR, giving one entry per CDR3 protein. The sample lists 80,000 to 100,000 distinct CDR3 sequences, about 12% occurring once. The data originate from a study of early T cells in non-severe SARS-CoV-2 infection. Study-level information: Sequencing used unsorted whole-blood bulk RNA, so chains lack pairing. Study-level results: The VDJdb matching leaned toward anti-spike CD8 responses and overlooked private and CD4 specificities.

After removal of 4 bases from V and 7 bases from J, the junction contained 5 bases not matched to a gene. This CDR3 has 13 amino acids. Germline V gene sequence: CDR1 SQVTM, CDR2 ANQGSEA. The receptor was isolated from an adult who was a healthcare worker with PCR-confirmed SARS-CoV-2 infection or an uninfected control (not recorded which). Sequenced: whole blood. The rearrangement joins TRBV29-1 to TRBJ2-1; the match to TRBD2 covers 9 bases. The CDR3 bases are TGCAGCGTTGGTGGCGGGAGGGAGAATGAGCAGTTCTTC. It yields the protein CSVGGGRENEQFF.